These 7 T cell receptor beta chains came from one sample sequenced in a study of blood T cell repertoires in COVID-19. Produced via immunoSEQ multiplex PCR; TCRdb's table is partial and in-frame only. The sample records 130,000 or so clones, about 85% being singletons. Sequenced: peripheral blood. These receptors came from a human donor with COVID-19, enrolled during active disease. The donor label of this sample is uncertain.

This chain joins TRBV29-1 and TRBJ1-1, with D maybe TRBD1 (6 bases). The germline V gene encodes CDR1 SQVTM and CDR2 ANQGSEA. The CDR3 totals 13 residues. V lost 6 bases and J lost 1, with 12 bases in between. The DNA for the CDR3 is TGCAGCGTAGAGGGGACACCGAACACTGAAGCTTTCTTT. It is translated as CSVEGTPNTEAFF. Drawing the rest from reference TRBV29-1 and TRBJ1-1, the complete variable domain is SAVISQKPSRDICQRGTSLTIQCQVDSQVTMMFWYRQQPGQSLTLIATANQGSEATYESGFVIDKFPISRPNLTFSTLTVSNMSPEDSSIYLCSVEGTPNTEAFFGQGTRLTVV.

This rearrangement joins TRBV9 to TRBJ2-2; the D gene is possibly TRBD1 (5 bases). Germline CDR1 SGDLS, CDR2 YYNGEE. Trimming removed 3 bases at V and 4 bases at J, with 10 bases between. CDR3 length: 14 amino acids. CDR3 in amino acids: CASSAQGATGELFF. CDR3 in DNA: TGTGCCAGCAGCGCACAAGGGGCCACCGGGGAGCTGTTTTTT. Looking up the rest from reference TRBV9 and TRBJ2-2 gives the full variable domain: DSGVTQTPKHLITATGQRVTLRCSPRSGDLSVYWYQQSLDQGLQFLIQYYNGEERAKGNILERFSAQQFPDLHSELNLSSLELGDSALYFCASSAQGATGELFFGEGSRLTVL.

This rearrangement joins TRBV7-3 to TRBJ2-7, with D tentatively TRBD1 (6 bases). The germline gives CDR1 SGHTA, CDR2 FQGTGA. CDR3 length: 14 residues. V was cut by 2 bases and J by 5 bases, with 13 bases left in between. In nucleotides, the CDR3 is TGTGCCAGCAGCTTAGGCGGACAGAACAACGAGCAGTACTTC. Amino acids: CASSLGGQNNEQYF.

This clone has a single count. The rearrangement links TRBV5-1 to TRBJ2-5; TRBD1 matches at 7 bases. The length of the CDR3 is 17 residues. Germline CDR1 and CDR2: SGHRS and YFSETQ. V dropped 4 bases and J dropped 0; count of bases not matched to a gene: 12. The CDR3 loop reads CASSLIWTGKYQETQYF. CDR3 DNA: TGCGCCAGCAGCCTAATATGGACAGGAAAGTACCAAGAGACCCAGTACTTC.

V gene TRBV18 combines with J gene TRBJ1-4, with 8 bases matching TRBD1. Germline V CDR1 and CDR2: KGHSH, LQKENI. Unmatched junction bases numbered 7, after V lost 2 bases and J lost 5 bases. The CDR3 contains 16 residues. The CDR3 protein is CASSPETGALNEKLFF. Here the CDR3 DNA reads TGTGCCAGCTCACCAGAGACAGGGGCACTAAATGAAAAACTGTTTTTT.

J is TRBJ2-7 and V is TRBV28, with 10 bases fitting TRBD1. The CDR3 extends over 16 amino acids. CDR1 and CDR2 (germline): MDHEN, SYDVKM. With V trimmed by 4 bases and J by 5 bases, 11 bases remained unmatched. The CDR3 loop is CASSSIPTDRGDEQYF. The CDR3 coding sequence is TGTGCCAGCAGTTCCATACCAACGGACAGGGGGGACGAGCAGTACTTC.

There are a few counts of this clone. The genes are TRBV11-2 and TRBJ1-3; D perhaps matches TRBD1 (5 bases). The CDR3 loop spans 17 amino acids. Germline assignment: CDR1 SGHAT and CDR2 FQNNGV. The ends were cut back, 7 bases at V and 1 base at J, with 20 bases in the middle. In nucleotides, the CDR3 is TGTGCCAGCACCCCGAAGGGGCAGGGAACGTCTGGAAACACCATATATTTT. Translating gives CASTPKGQGTSGNTIYF. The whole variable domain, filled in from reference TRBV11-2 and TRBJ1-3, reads EAGVAQSPRYKIIEKRQSVAFWCNPISGHATLYWYQQILGQGPKLLIQFQNNGVVDDSQLPKDRFSAERLKGVDSTLKIQPAKLEDSAVYLCASTPKGQGTSGNTIYFGEGSWLTVV.